This is a list of T cell receptor beta chains from one sample in a study of control samples from healthy donors and cancer patients. Measured with immunoSEQ multiplex PCR; TCRdb has only the in-frame clones, and not every one. The table records some 96,000 clones, over 75% of them present only once. Sequenced: blood. The receptor set was obtained from a woman between 45 and 60 years old in good health. Each CDR3 is given without its conserved first and last residue. Each record gives: V gene, CDR3 length, CDR3 protein.

V: TRBV30
length: 9
CDR3: AWGGSYEQY

V: TRBV12-3/TRBV12-4
length: 11
CDR3: ASTGYGANVLT

V: TRBV2
length: 11
CDR3: ASILVGFYEQY

V: TRBV9
length: 12
CDR3: ASSDDRHNYGYT

V: TRBV5-1
length: 11
CDR3: ASSFGSNTEAF

V: TRBV7-3
length: 11
CDR3: ASSLGKNTEAF

V: TRBV7-2
length: 13
CDR3: ASSLVWGEGDGYT

V: TRBV27
length: 14
CDR3: ASTPLYKEVNTEAF

V: TRBV4-3
length: 16
CDR3: ASSHRKPGQGVADTQY

V: TRBV7-2
length: 13
CDR3: ASSLLAGDSYEQY

V: TRBV5-8
length: 12
CDR3: ASILVGDTDTQY

V: TRBV30
length: 12
CDR3: AWCPDSVSSPLH

V: TRBV13
length: 13
CDR3: ASSLDLQGANEQY

V: TRBV5-1
length: 13
CDR3: ASSIMSSYNSPLH

V: TRBV9
length: 10
CDR3: ASGQGYYGYT

V: TRBV3-1/TRBV3-2
length: 15
CDR3: ASSPNSLRISGNEQF

V: TRBV9
length: 12
CDR3: ASSVELAGETQY

V: TRBV3-1/TRBV3-2
length: 16
CDR3: ASSLTGGLAGKKNIQY

V: TRBV4-3
length: 11
CDR3: ASSHRGRETQY

V: TRBV6-2/TRBV6-3
length: 15
CDR3: ASSSLRLAGGQETQY

V: TRBV7-9
length: 10
CDR3: ASSLDLTGYT

V: TRBV19
length: 11
CDR3: ASSIQAGSTYT

V: TRBV11-2
length: 10
CDR3: ASSLSLQDYT

V: TRBV5-1
length: 11
CDR3: ASSRGAYNEQF

V: TRBV7-9
length: 12
CDR3: ASSFVQVTGELF

V: TRBV5-8
length: 13
CDR3: ASSRTVLERNTIY

V: TRBV19
length: 13
CDR3: ATQGGTALTDTQY

V: TRBV9
length: 11
CDR3: ASSAQGNYGYT

V: TRBV11-2
length: 14
CDR3: ASSLYGTGYVAPLH

V: TRBV6-6
length: 14
CDR3: ASSTLGLAGYNEQF

V: TRBV7-9
length: 16
CDR3: ASSPRGGQGTNNSPLH

V: TRBV2
length: 12
CDR3: ASTGLYGNQPQH

V: TRBV9
length: 12
CDR3: ASSAAQYQETQY

V: TRBV5-1
length: 13
CDR3: ASSSDLPGIYGYT

V: TRBV5-1
length: 16
CDR3: ASSPSSLSGTGGEKLF

V: TRBV4-3
length: 17
CDR3: ASSQDLPASSGPPYEQF

V: TRBV10-3
length: 14
CDR3: AISESQMSSYNEQF

V: TRBV7-2
length: 13
CDR3: ASSLFSGSRTEAF

V: TRBV4-2
length: 14
CDR3: ASSQDPGRDFTEAF

V: TRBV10-2
length: 15
CDR3: ASSGDKPPSGANVLT

V: TRBV14
length: 10
CDR3: ASSLLGTEQF

V: TRBV5-8
length: 17
CDR3: ASSFGFRGTGDPTGELF

V: TRBV5-6
length: 14
CDR3: ASSLGNPRDRNTIY

V: TRBV4-2
length: 13
CDR3: ASSQVGSLGDEQY

V: TRBV7-9
length: 11
CDR3: ASSRTGGTEAF

V: TRBV13
length: 13
CDR3: ASSLGQGGNNEQF

V: TRBV30
length: 11
CDR3: AWSVGENTEAF

V: TRBV19
length: 16
CDR3: ASSIGGLAGVGRNEQF

V: TRBV19
length: 13
CDR3: ASSTWTAKDSPLH

V: TRBV19
length: 13
CDR3: ASSMRYGSNYGYT

V: TRBV4-2
length: 13
CDR3: ASSQIGTGNQPQH

V: TRBV6-2/TRBV6-3
length: 14
CDR3: ASSYSGRSTKNIQY

V: TRBV9
length: 13
CDR3: ASGGRGLKNSPLH

V: TRBV7-9
length: 9
CDR3: ASSPVVTLH

V: TRBV9
length: 12
CDR3: ASSRGTGDQPQH

V: TRBV2
length: 10
CDR3: ASRERYNEQF

V: TRBV10-3
length: 13
CDR3: AISERFTQEETQY

V: TRBV6-1
length: 10
CDR3: ASSELGQPQH

V: TRBV7-2
length: 11
CDR3: ASSLPAPVEQF